The 23 T cell receptor beta chains reported below all come from one sample, sequenced in a study of shared clonotypes between healthy human individuals. Naive CD8 isolation took CD45RO-negative cells positively selected for CCR7 and excluded terminally differentiated effector memory CD45RA+ cells. Using immunoSEQ multiplex PCR, the repertoire was profiled, and TCRdb retains in-frame clones only, with some absent. The sample shows approximately 2,000,000 clones, over 85% of them seen only once. Sequencing input: naive CD8+ T cells from PBMCs. The receptors shown here come from a man aged 18-30 years in good health. Some clones in this sample may be carry-over from other donors' samples.

About this clone itself: Other DNA variants within this sample encode the same CDR3. This rearrangement joins TRBV5-1 to TRBJ2-7; 9 bases map to TRBD1. The CDR3 covers 14 residues. Per the germline V gene, CDR1 is SGHRS and CDR2 is YFSETQ. With V trimmed by 1 base and J by 3 bases, 2 bases remained unmatched. CDR3 nucleotides: TGCGCCAGCAGCTTGCGGGACAGGGTCTACGAGCAGTACTTC. Its protein product is CASSLRDRVYEQYF.

Remarks on this clone: This CDR3 is also generated by other DNA sequences in the sample. V gene TRBV9 combines with J gene TRBJ2-7; D possibly corresponds to TRBD2 (5 bases). The CDR3 has 12 residues. CDR1 is SGDLS and CDR2 is YYNGEE in the germline V gene. V dropped 0 bases and J dropped 6 bases, with 7 bases sitting between them. This CDR3 is CASSVGAGEQYF. CDR3 DNA: TGTGCCAGCAGCGTAGGGGCGGGCGAGCAGTACTTC. The variable domain in full, completed from reference TRBV9 and TRBJ2-7, reads DSGVTQTPKHLITATGQRVTLRCSPRSGDLSVYWYQQSLDQGLQFLIQYYNGEERAKGNILERFSAQQFPDLHSELNLSSLELGDSALYFCASSVGAGEQYFGPGTRLTVT.

A remark on this clone: This same CDR3 is encoded by further DNA sequences in the sample. The V gene is TRBV27, the J gene TRBJ2-1, with D possibly matching TRBD1 (5 bases). The CDR3 has 13 residues. Germline V lookup: CDR1 MNHEY, CDR2 SMNVEV (reference sequence). V lost 4 bases, J lost 4 bases, and 8 bases lay in between. CDR3 sequence reads: CASSSTVYNEQFF. CDR3 bases: TGTGCCAGCAGTTCGACAGTTTACAATGAGCAGTTCTTC.

The rearrangement links TRBV5-5 to TRBJ1-5; D gene unclear. CDR1 SGHKS and CDR2 YYEKEE come from the germline V gene (reference sequence). The CDR3 runs 14 residues. With 0 bases removed from V and 0 bases from J, the gap between germline ends came to 4 bases. CDR3 bases: TGTGCCAGCAGCTTGGAAGTTAGCAATCAGCCCCAGCATTTT. Amino acid sequence: CASSLEVSNQPQHF.

The chain links TRBV5-4 to TRBJ1-2; 8 bases match TRBD1. The CDR3 totals 13 residues. Germline loops: CDR1 SGHNT, CDR2 YYREEE (reference sequence). Unmatched junction bases numbered 1, after V lost 3 bases and J lost 3 bases. CDR3 region: CASSSDRDYGYTF. In DNA, the CDR3 is TGTGCCAGCAGCTCGGACAGGGACTATGGCTACACCTTC.

The chain employs TRBV28 and TRBJ1-3; D perhaps matches TRBD1 (5 bases). This CDR3 has 16 amino acids. Trimming removed 6 bases at V and 3 bases at J, with 18 bases between. CDR1 and CDR2 from the germline V gene are MDHEN and SYDVKM. The CDR3 DNA follows: TGTGCCAGCAGACCCCTTAAGGGCAGGGATGGAAACACCATATATTTT. This codes for CASRPLKGRDGNTIYF.

The CDR3 nucleotides are TGTGCCAGCAGCGTAGCCGACAGCTCTGGAAACACCATATATTTT. Translating gives CASSVADSSGNTIYF. This chain uses TRBV9 with TRBJ1-3; the D gene is possibly TRBD1 (5 bases). This CDR3 region has 15 residues. Germline V CDR1 and CDR2: SGDLS, YYNGEE. V lost 0 bases to trimming and J lost 0 bases, with 7 bases between them.

This clone was detected once. In nucleotides, the CDR3 is TGTGCCAGCAGTTACTCACTAGCGGGAGGAGGCAATGAGCAGTTCTTC. This codes for CASSYSLAGGGNEQFF. The genes are TRBV6-6 and TRBJ2-1; 12 bases align to TRBD2. From germline, CDR1 is MNHNY and CDR2 SVGAGI (reference sequence). This CDR3 contains 16 residues. V shed 0 bases and J 6 bases; nucleotides not matched to a gene: 3.

The rearrangement links TRBV2 to TRBJ2-5; no clear D. The CDR3 has 15 residues. In germline, CDR1 is SNHLY, CDR2 FYNNEI. Trimming took off 6 bases at V and 2 bases at J, with 16 bases between the two ends. CDR3 loop: CASSLGRPPQETQYF. The CDR3 nucleotides read TGTGCCAGCAGCCTCGGACGGCCCCCACAAGAGACCCAGTACTTC.

The V call is TRBV9, the J call TRBJ2-7; TRBD2 agrees at 13 bases. Per germline, CDR1 SGDLS and CDR2 YYNGEE. CDR3 length equals 15 residues. V shed 4 bases, J shed 3 bases, and the junction held 4 bases outside the gene matches. The CDR3 reads CASSLGTSGVYEQYF. In nucleotides, the CDR3 is TGTGCCAGCAGCCTCGGGACTAGCGGGGTCTACGAGCAGTACTTC.

The genes are TRBV5-4 and TRBJ1-4; TRBD1 aligns across 10 bases. This CDR3 is 14 amino acids long. The germline V gene encodes CDR1 SGHNT and CDR2 YYREEE (reference sequence). The V and J ends lost 2 bases and 10 bases, in that order; junction bases with no gene match: 5. CDR3 in DNA: TGTGCCAGCAGCTTCAGACAGGGGGCCCGAAAACTGTTTTTT. Translated: CASSFRQGARKLFF. Full variable domain (missing parts from reference TRBV5-4 and TRBJ1-4): ETGVTQSPTHLIKTRGQQVTLRCSSQSGHNTVSWYQQALGQGPQFIFQYYREEENGRGNFPPRFSGLQFPNYSSELNVNALELDDSALYLCASSFRQGARKLFFGSGTQLSVL.

The chain carries TRBV27 and TRBJ2-3, with TRBD2 as a possible D gene (5 bases). The germline V gene has CDR1 MNHEY and CDR2 SMNVEV (reference sequence). This CDR3 is 11 amino acids long. Deletions cut 5 bases from V and 7 bases from J, with 7 bases between. The CDR3 DNA is TGTGCCAGCAGTCCGGGAAATACGCAGTATTTT. Translating gives CASSPGNTQYF.

The V and J genes are TRBV7-2 and TRBJ2-1, with TRBD2 as a possible D gene (6 bases). The germline gives CDR1 SGHTA, CDR2 FQGNSA. The germline V and J ends were trimmed by 1 base and 5 bases, with 15 bases remaining between them. The CDR3 loop spans 16 amino acids. The DNA of the CDR3 is TGTGCCAGCAGCTTAGGTCCCGGGAGTACAAACAATGAGCAGTTCTTC. Its protein product is CASSLGPGSTNNEQFF.

This chain's CDR3 is CASSQDWTSGLNEQFF. The CDR3, as DNA: TGCGCCAGCAGCCAAGATTGGACTAGCGGACTCAATGAGCAGTTCTTC. The V gene is TRBV4-1, the J gene TRBJ2-1; 10 nucleotides match TRBD2. The CDR3 spans 16 residues. CDR1 is MGHRA, CDR2 YSYEKL, per germline. The V and J ends lost 0 bases and 6 bases, in that order; junction bases with no gene match: 5.

The chain employs TRBV19 and TRBJ2-1; 10 nucleotides match TRBD1. This CDR3 has 13 amino acids. The V gene end was trimmed by 7 bases and the J gene end by 9 bases; junction bases not matched to a gene: 6. The V gene's germline CDR1 is LNHDA and CDR2 SQIVND (reference sequence). Here the CDR3 DNA reads TGTGCCAGTAAATGGACAGGGGGTTTTGAGCAGTTCTTC. It codes for CASKWTGGFEQFF.

The rearrangement joins TRBV19 to TRBJ2-4; perhaps TRBD1 as D (6 bases). Trimming stripped 7 bases from V and 2 bases from J, with 21 bases between. CDR3 length equals 17 residues. Germline lookup yields CDR1 LNHDA and CDR2 SQIVND (reference sequence). This chain's CDR3 is CASIGDPLGGPKNIQYF. CDR3 DNA sequence: TGTGCCAGTATCGGGGATCCGTTAGGGGGTCCCAAAAACATTCAGTACTTC.

Here the CDR3 reads CASSFASTLRGLGDEQYF. The CDR3 coding sequence is TGTGCCAGCAGCTTTGCCTCGACCTTGCGGGGGCTTGGGGACGAGCAGTACTTC. The J gene is TRBJ2-7, the V gene TRBV7-9, with D maybe TRBD2 (7 bases). Germline lookup yields CDR1 SEHNR and CDR2 FQNEAQ (reference sequence). The CDR3 is 18 amino acids. Trimming pared 3 bases from V and 5 bases from J, leaving 26 bases between.

The rearrangement uses TRBV15 and TRBJ2-1; a weak D match, TRBD1 (5 bases). Germline-derived CDR1 and CDR2 are LNHNV and YYDKDF (reference sequence). The CDR3 is made up of 17 amino acids. Trimming shortened V by 4 bases and J by 8 bases, and 24 bases separated the two germline ends. The CDR3 DNA reads TGTGCCACCAGCAAGACCAAGCGCCTCAGGGCTCTCTATGAGCAGTTCTTC. Amino acid sequence: CATSKTKRLRALYEQFF.

This chain joins TRBV19 and TRBJ1-2; TRBD1 aligns across 11 bases. The CDR3 is 14 amino acids. Germline V gene lookup returns CDR1 LNHDA and CDR2 SQIVND (reference sequence). Germline trimming cut 6 bases from V and 2 bases from J; bases unmatched to any gene: 2. CDR3 coding DNA: TGTGCCAGTAGGGGGACAGGGGGGAACTATGGCTACACCTTC. Its protein product is CASRGTGGNYGYTF.

The rearrangement joins TRBV19 to TRBJ2-1; 7 bases align to TRBD2. This CDR3 has 14 amino acids. The V and J ends lost 6 bases and 7 bases, in that order; junction bases with no gene match: 9. Germline loops: CDR1 LNHDA, CDR2 SQIVND (reference sequence). The chain's CDR3 is CASREGGPRNEQFF. In DNA, the CDR3 is TGTGCCAGTAGGGAGGGAGGGCCTAGGAATGAGCAGTTCTTC.

This clone was seen a few times. V is TRBV10-3 and J is TRBJ1-1, with a tentative D call TRBD1 (5 bases). Looked up from germline, CDR1 is ENHRY and CDR2 is SYGVKD. The CDR3 sequence is 12 residues long. Deletions cut 10 bases from V and 0 bases from J, with 9 bases between. This chain's CDR3 is CATAGLNTEAFF. CDR3 coding DNA: TGTGCCACCGCAGGGCTGAACACTGAAGCTTTCTTT.

This chain uses TRBV14 with TRBJ2-1; the D gene could be TRBD1 or TRBD2 (5 bases each). Deletions cut 2 bases from V and 5 bases from J, with 22 bases between. CDR1 and CDR2 from the germline V gene are SGHDN and FVKESK. This CDR3 spans 18 amino acids. CDR3 protein: CASSQTGLVYPSDNEQFF. The CDR3 DNA reads as TGTGCCAGCAGCCAAACAGGACTTGTCTATCCAAGTGACAATGAGCAGTTCTTC.

This sequence joins TRBV7-9 and TRBJ2-7; 12 positions agree with TRBD2. CDR3 length: 14 residues. Germline-derived CDR1 and CDR2 are SEHNR and FQNEAQ (reference sequence). With 5 bases clipped from V and 4 bases from J, the junction kept 3 bases outside the gene matches. The CDR3 DNA follows: TGTGCCAGCAGCCCAACTAGCGGGAGGTACGAGCAGTACTTC. Protein: CASSPTSGRYEQYF.